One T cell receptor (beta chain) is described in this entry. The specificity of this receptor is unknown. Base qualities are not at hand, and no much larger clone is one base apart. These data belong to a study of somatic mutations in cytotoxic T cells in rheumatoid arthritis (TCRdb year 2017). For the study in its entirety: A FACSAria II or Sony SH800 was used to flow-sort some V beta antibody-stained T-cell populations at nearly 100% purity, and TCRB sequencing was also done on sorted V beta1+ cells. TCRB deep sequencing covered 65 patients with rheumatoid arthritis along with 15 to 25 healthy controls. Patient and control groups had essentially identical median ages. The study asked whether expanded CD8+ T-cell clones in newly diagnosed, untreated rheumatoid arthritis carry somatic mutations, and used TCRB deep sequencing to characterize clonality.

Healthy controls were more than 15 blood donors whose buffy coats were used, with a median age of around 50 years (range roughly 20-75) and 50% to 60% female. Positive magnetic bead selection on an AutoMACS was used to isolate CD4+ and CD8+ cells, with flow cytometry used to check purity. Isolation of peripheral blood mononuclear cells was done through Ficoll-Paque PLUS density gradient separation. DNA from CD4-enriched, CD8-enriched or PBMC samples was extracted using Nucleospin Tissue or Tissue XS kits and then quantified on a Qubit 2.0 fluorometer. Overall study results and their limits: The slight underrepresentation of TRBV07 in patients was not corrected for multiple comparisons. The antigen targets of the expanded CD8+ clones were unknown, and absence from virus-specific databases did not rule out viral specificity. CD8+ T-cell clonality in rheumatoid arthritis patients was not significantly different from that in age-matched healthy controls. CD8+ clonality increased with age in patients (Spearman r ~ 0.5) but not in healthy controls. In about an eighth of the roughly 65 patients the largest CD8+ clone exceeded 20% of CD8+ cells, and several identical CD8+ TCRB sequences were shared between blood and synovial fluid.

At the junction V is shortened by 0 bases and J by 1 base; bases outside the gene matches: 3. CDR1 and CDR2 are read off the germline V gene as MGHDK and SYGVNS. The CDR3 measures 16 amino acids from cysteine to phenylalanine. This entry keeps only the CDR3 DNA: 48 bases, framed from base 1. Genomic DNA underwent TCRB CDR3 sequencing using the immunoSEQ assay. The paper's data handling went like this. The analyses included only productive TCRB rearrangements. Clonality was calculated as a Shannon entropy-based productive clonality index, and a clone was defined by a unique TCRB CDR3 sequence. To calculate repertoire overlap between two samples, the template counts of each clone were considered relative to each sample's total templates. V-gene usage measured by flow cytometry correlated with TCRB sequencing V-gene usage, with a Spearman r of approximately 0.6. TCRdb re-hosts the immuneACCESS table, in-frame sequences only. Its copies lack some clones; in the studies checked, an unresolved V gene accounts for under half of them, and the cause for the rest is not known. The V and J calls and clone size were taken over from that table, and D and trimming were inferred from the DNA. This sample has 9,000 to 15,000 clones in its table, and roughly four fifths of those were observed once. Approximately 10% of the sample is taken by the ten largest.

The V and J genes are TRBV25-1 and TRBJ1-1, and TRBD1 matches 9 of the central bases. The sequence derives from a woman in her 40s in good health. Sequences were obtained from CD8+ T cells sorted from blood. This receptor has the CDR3 CASSEYEDRGNTEAFF. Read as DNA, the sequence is TGTGCCAGCAGTGAATATGAGGACAGGGGGAACACTGAAGCTTTCTTT. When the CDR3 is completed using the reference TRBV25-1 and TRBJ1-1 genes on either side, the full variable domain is EADIYQTPRYLVIGTGKKITLECSQTMGHDKMYWYQQDPGMELHLIHYSYGVNSTEKGDLSSESTVSRIRTEHFPLTLESARPSHTSQYLCASSEYEDRGNTEAFFGQGTRLTVV.